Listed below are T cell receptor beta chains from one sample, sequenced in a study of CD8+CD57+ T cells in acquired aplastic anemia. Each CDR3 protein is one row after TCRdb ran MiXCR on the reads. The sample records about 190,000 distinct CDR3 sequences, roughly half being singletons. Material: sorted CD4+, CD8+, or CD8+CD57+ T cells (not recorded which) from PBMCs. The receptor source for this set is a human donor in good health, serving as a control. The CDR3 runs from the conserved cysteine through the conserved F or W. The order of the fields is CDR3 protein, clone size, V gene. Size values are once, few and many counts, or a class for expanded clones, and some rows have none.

CDR3aa: CASSLTTGDGYTF
abundance: .
v_gene: TRBV9

CDR3aa: CASTYPRTANYGYTF
abundance: many
v_gene: TRBV6-6

CDR3aa: CASSTQRSYEQYF
abundance: .
v_gene: TRBV10-2

CDR3aa: CASSVEGGRWNEQFF
abundance: once
v_gene: TRBV9

CDR3aa: CASSLDRGEDTEAFF
abundance: .
v_gene: TRBV7-2

CDR3aa: CASSPPGLTEDPSNQPQHF
abundance: .
v_gene: TRBV7-9

CDR3aa: CASKGHGLSVNEKLFF
abundance: .
v_gene: TRBV9

CDR3aa: CASSPREGAGGYTF
abundance: .
v_gene: TRBV9

CDR3aa: CATTSGENEQYF
abundance: .
v_gene: TRBV11-3

CDR3aa: CASSLGSGSGNSPLHF
abundance: .
v_gene: TRBV5-1

CDR3aa: CAPTWWFPYEQYF
abundance: .
v_gene: TRBV12-3/TRBV12-4

CDR3aa: CASIGNTEAFF
abundance: .
v_gene: TRBV10-2

CDR3aa: CASRKNRINQPQHF
abundance: .
v_gene: TRBV12-3/TRBV12-4

CDR3aa: CASTTGLAGPDEQFF
abundance: .
v_gene: TRBV19

CDR3aa: CSARVGQGVDSPLHF
abundance: .
v_gene: TRBV20-1

CDR3aa: CATRAPGGANTEAFF
abundance: few
v_gene: TRBV2

CDR3aa: CASSLKVLNEKLFF
abundance: many
v_gene: TRBV7-9

CDR3aa: CASSPVGGEGHQETQYF
abundance: .
v_gene: TRBV7-8

CDR3aa: CASSVDGGGIYAQYF
abundance: once
v_gene: TRBV9

CDR3aa: CASSFSEVGTGSPLHF
abundance: many
v_gene: TRBV7-2

CDR3aa: CAISESSGSTEAFF
abundance: .
v_gene: TRBV10-3

CDR3aa: CASSPTGRLLYGYTF
abundance: .
v_gene: TRBV6-5

CDR3aa: CASRPPRLGLGNEQFF
abundance: .
v_gene: TRBV2

CDR3aa: CASSSRQSTEAFF
abundance: many
v_gene: TRBV11-3

CDR3aa: CASRRGGYEQYF
abundance: .
v_gene: TRBV2

CDR3aa: CSASGPAQETQYF
abundance: many
v_gene: TRBV20-1

CDR3aa: CASKLQALCTDTQYF
abundance: .
v_gene: TRBV6-6

CDR3aa: CASSLPEGRAEQYF
abundance: .
v_gene: TRBV5-1

CDR3aa: CASSAGTGGNTEAFF
abundance: once
v_gene: TRBV2

CDR3aa: CAWRDRGLWDSPLHF
abundance: .
v_gene: TRBV30

CDR3aa: CASSIPGQGVLSYNEQFF
abundance: many
v_gene: TRBV12-3/TRBV12-4

CDR3aa: CASSPGLAGFTDTQYF
abundance: many
v_gene: TRBV19

CDR3aa: CAISRTGSTDTQYF
abundance: many
v_gene: TRBV10-3

CDR3aa: CSARHQANTEAFF
abundance: once
v_gene: TRBV20-1

CDR3aa: CASSLDGRGEAFF
abundance: few
v_gene: TRBV7-9

CDR3aa: CASSQGSSGSNYGYTF
abundance: many
v_gene: TRBV4-3

CDR3aa: CASRTGGANTGELFF
abundance: many
v_gene: TRBV7-9

CDR3aa: CASSLGLTSGGYNEQFF
abundance: .
v_gene: TRBV7-2

CDR3aa: CASSLMKDQPQHF
abundance: many
v_gene: TRBV7-2

CDR3aa: CASSPGGQGNQPQHF
abundance: .
v_gene: TRBV4-3

CDR3aa: CASVGRAMNTEAFF
abundance: once
v_gene: TRBV6-6